Given below is one T cell receptor (beta chain) in context. Its cognate antigen is unknown. This record comes from a study of PD-1 blockade in classical Hodgkin lymphoma. Study overall: Treatment was intravenous nivolumab, 3 mg/kg every 2 weeks, until progression.

Assay: immunoSEQ multiplex PCR; the TCRdb copy retains only in-frame clones and omits some. The sample yields tens of thousands of clones, less than 95% seen once. The CDR3 sequence is 15 residues long. CDR1 and CDR2 from the germline V gene are SGHNT and YYREEE (reference sequence). V shed 1 base and J shed 0 bases, with 11 bases lying between them. The time point was: cycle 4 day 1 (C4D1), after five to seven weeks of nivolumab. Every one of the patients relapsed after autologous stem cell transplantation (brentuximab vedotin exposure was variable). Study outcomes and limitations: CD4+ TCR diversity, unlike CD8+, rose significantly by C4D1. TCR diversity at baseline was reported to be reduced in newly diagnosed patients relative to healthy donors.

V gene TRBV5-4 combines with J gene TRBJ2-7; the D is unclear. This specimen consisted of peripheral blood mononuclear cells (PBMCs), obtained before the fourth cycle of nivolumab. The TCR sequence derives from a human donor with classical Hodgkin lymphoma. The CDR3 is CASSLFREGSYEQYF. The CDR3 DNA sequence: TGTGCCAGCAGCTTGTTCAGAGAAGGCTCCTACGAGCAGTACTTC.